The 32 T cell receptor beta chains presented below share a single source sample, sequenced in a study of cytomegalovirus exposure and HLA in healthy donors. The PCR ran on 60 Vbeta and 13 Jbeta primers. Sequencing used immunoSEQ multiplex PCR; TCRdb keeps in-frame clones, though not all of them. The data show 150,000 to 200,000 clones, 65% to 80% seen once. The sequenced sample was PBMCs. These receptors were collected from a woman aged 40-49 years in good health and CMV-seronegative.

This chain uses TRBV5-6 with TRBJ2-7, with unresolved D. Germline CDR1 and CDR2: SGHDT and YYEEEE. This CDR3 is built from 13 residues. Trimming left V 0 bases short and J 0 bases short, with 4 bases between. As DNA, the CDR3 is TGTGCCAGCAGCTTGGCTGTCTCCTACGAGCAGTACTTC. Translation: CASSLAVSYEQYF.

J is TRBJ1-5 and V is TRBV15, with D perhaps TRBD1 (5 bases). Trimming took 8 bases from V and 3 from J, leaving 8 bases between them. The germline gives CDR1 LNHNV, CDR2 YYDKDF (reference sequence). This CDR3 has 12 amino acids. CDR3 nucleotide sequence: TGTGCCACCTCAGGACACAATCAGCCCCAGCATTTT. This codes for CATSGHNQPQHF.

V is TRBV18 and J is TRBJ1-1; D is unclear. Germline CDR1 and CDR2: KGHSH and LQKENI. This CDR3 comprises 18 residues. V was pared by 0 bases and J by 1 base, with 18 bases between. Here the CDR3 DNA reads TGTGCCAGCTCACCACCGCGGGATTACATAACTAAGAACACTGAAGCTTTCTTT. It encodes CASSPPRDYITKNTEAFF.

The gene calls are TRBV9 and TRBJ2-6, with D possibly TRBD2 on 6 matching bases. Germline values: CDR1 SGDLS, CDR2 YYNGEE. V was shortened by 3 bases and J by 4 bases, with 8 bases between the two germline ends. The CDR3 length is 14 residues. The CDR3 bases are TGTGCCAGCAGCGGGGGACTGGGGGCCAACGTCCTGACTTTC. Its translation is CASSGGLGANVLTF.

This rearrangement joins TRBV5-6 to TRBJ2-1; D is perhaps TRBD2 (5 bases). Deletions cut 1 base from V and 4 bases from J, with 12 bases between. Per the germline V gene, CDR1 is SGHDT and CDR2 is YYEEEE. There are 15 residues in the CDR3. The CDR3 sequence: CASSLLSGIYNEQFF. The CDR3 DNA is TGTGCCAGCAGCTTGTTGAGCGGAATATACAATGAGCAGTTCTTC.

This clone was seen only a few times. The V call is TRBV7-9, the J call TRBJ2-1; 7 nucleotides align to TRBD2. The CDR3 runs to 14 residues. V was pared by 2 bases and J by 7 bases, with 5 bases of the junction left unmatched. CDR1 and CDR2 from the germline V gene are SEHNR and FQNEAQ (reference sequence). In DNA form, the CDR3 reads TGTGCCAGCAGCTTACTAGCGGCGGGGAATGAGCAGTTCTTC. It specifies CASSLLAAGNEQFF.

The chain carries TRBV11-2 and TRBJ1-5, with D unclear. Germline values: CDR1 SGHAT, CDR2 FQNNGV. This CDR3 has 12 amino acids. The V gene lost 1 base and the J gene lost 4 bases, with 2 bases spanning the gap. DNA of the CDR3: TGTGCCAGCAGCTTAGCAAATCAGCCCCAGCATTTT. As protein: CASSLANQPQHF.

The chain has TRBV19 and TRBJ2-1; D not resolved. Germline V gene sequence: CDR1 LNHDA, CDR2 SQIVND (reference sequence). The V and J ends lost 8 bases and 7 bases respectively, with 12 bases between them. The length of the CDR3 is 12 residues. CDR3 DNA: TGTGCCAGTGCCCACTCTAATAATGAGCAGTTCTTC. This sequence encodes CASAHSNNEQFF.

The V call is TRBV18, the J call TRBJ2-2; 12 bases fit TRBD2. V shed 6 bases and J 0 bases; nucleotides not matched to a gene: 2. Looked up from germline, CDR1 is KGHSH and CDR2 is LQKENI. This CDR3 contains 16 residues. The DNA for the CDR3 is TGTGCCAGCTCTGGACTAGCGGGACCGAACACCGGGGAGCTGTTTTTT. It specifies CASSGLAGPNTGELFF.

The genes are TRBV6-1 and TRBJ1-1, with 8 bases matching TRBD1. The CDR3 is 15 residues long. The trim removed 6 bases at V and 6 bases at J, leaving 12 bases unmatched. CDR1 is MNHNS and CDR2 is SASEGT in the germline V gene. CDR3 nucleotides: TGTGCCAGCAGCAGGTCTCCGGGACAGGCCCCTGAAGCTTTCTTT. Amino acid sequence: CASSRSPGQAPEAFF.

The chain uses TRBV2 and TRBJ2-1; D perhaps matches TRBD2 (6 bases). This CDR3 contains 14 residues. Per germline, CDR1 SNHLY and CDR2 FYNNEI. Between the trimmed V and J ends, which lost 7 bases and 9 bases, there was a span of 19 bases. The chain's CDR3 is CASIRLVGEGEQFF. The CDR3 nucleotides are TGTGCCAGCATCAGACTAGTAGGGGAAGGTGAGCAGTTCTTC.

This chain links TRBV27 with TRBJ2-1; D possibly corresponds to TRBD2 (6 bases). V was clipped by 8 bases and J by 9 bases, with 14 bases between them. There are 12 residues in the CDR3. The germline gives CDR1 MNHEY, CDR2 SMNVEV (reference sequence). The CDR3 bases are TGTGCCAGCCGAAGACTAGTAGGTGAGCAGTTCTTC. Its translation: CASRRLVGEQFF.

The chain links TRBV30 to TRBJ1-6; D unresolved. In germline, CDR1 is GTSNPN, CDR2 SVGIG (reference sequence). There are 13 residues in the CDR3. Between the trimmed V and J ends, which lost 2 bases and 7 bases, there was a span of 9 bases. CDR3 loop: CAWSPLTNSPLHF. CDR3 nucleotide sequence: TGTGCCTGGAGTCCACTAACGAATTCACCCCTCCACTTT.

The chain links TRBV10-2 to TRBJ2-5, with 7 positions matching TRBD1. Germline-derived CDR1 and CDR2 are WSHSY and SAAADI. The CDR3 spans 12 residues. V lost 6 bases and J lost 2; bases outside the gene matches: 0. The CDR3 nucleotides read TGCGCCAGCAGGGACAGGCAAGAGACCCAGTACTTC. Its translation: CASRDRQETQYF.

This sequence joins TRBV18 and TRBJ2-3; TRBD1 agrees at 12 bases. Germline CDR1 reads KGHSH; CDR2 reads LQKENI. The V gene end was trimmed by 3 bases and the J gene end by 4 bases; junction bases not matched to a gene: 2. The CDR3 has 15 residues. CDR3 bases: TGTGCCAGCTCACCGGGACAGGGGGCCCCAGATACGCAGTATTTT. Protein: CASSPGQGAPDTQYF.

The chain employs TRBV7-9 and TRBJ2-2; 10 positions agree with TRBD1. The CDR3 runs 17 residues. V trimming: 4 bases; J trimming: 7 bases; junction bases outside the gene matches: 12. Germline loops: CDR1 SEHNR, CDR2 FQNEAQ (reference sequence). CDR3 DNA sequence: TGTGCCAGCAGCTCTCCTCCGACAGGGGGCTTTGTCGGGGAGCTGTTTTTT. Its translation is CASSSPPTGGFVGELFF.

This chain uses TRBV30 with TRBJ2-1; D not resolved. The ends were cut back, 5 bases at V and 8 bases at J, with 13 bases in the middle. The CDR3 extends over 12 amino acids. CDR1 and CDR2 from the germline V gene are GTSNPN and SVGIG (reference sequence). CDR3 residues: CAWGARMDEQFF. CDR3 coding DNA: TGTGCCTGGGGAGCAAGAATGGATGAGCAGTTCTTC.

The V call is TRBV5-1, the J call TRBJ2-3, with D possibly TRBD2 on 6 matching bases. V was pared by 5 bases and J by 0 bases, with 10 bases between. CDR1 is SGHRS and CDR2 is YFSETQ in the germline V gene. The CDR3 runs 14 residues. In DNA, the CDR3 is TGCGCCAGCAGAGTAGCGGAAAGCACAGATACGCAGTATTTT. This sequence encodes CASRVAESTDTQYF.

The chain carries TRBV6-1 and TRBJ2-1; D is uncertain. The V and J ends lost 7 bases and 7 bases respectively, with 11 bases between them. There are 12 residues in the CDR3. Germline V gives CDR1 MNHNS, CDR2 SASEGT. The CDR3 coding sequence is TGTGCCAGCAAGCCAGCCGGGAATGAGCAGTTCTTC. This codes for CASKPAGNEQFF.

V and J are TRBV27 and TRBJ2-1; possibly TRBD1 for D (6 bases). The CDR3 length is 15 residues. The germline V and J ends were trimmed by 3 bases and 4 bases, with 13 bases remaining between them. In germline, CDR1 is MNHEY, CDR2 SMNVEV (reference sequence). The CDR3 DNA follows: TGTGCCAGCAGTTTCTGGGACAAACGGTACAATGAGCAGTTCTTC. Residues: CASSFWDKRYNEQFF.

This chain uses TRBV27 with TRBJ2-7, with 7 nucleotides matching TRBD2. The CDR3 loop spans 14 amino acids. Per the germline V gene, CDR1 is MNHEY and CDR2 is SMNVEV (reference sequence). The junction had 4 bases not matched to a gene; V was cut back by 2 bases and J by 3 bases. CDR3 sequence: CASSLAGAGYEQYF. CDR3 coding DNA: TGTGCCAGCAGTTTAGCGGGAGCGGGCTACGAGCAGTACTTC.

The genes are TRBV6-4 and TRBJ1-6, with a weak D call TRBD1 (5 bases). Germline V gives CDR1 MRHNA, CDR2 SNTAGT. Trimming shortened V by 4 bases and J by 14 bases, and 12 bases separated the two germline ends. The CDR3 has 12 residues. As DNA, the CDR3 is TGTGCCAGCAGTGGTGGAGGAGGGGCCCTCCACTTT. Amino acids: CASSGGGGALHF.

This clone was found once. V usage is TRBV4-3 and J usage is TRBJ1-2, with 7 bases fitting TRBD1. Germline V gene lookup returns CDR1 LGHNA and CDR2 YSLEER. CDR3 size: 15 residues. V shed 4 bases, J shed 2 bases, and the junction held 7 bases outside the gene matches. Here the CDR3 DNA reads TGCGCCAGCAGCCCCAACGGACAGGAAAACTATGGCTACACCTTC. As protein: CASSPNGQENYGYTF.

The CDR3 sequence is CASSPRARGPGYTF. CDR3 DNA: TGTGCCAGTAGTCCCCGGGCCAGGGGTCCTGGCTACACCTTC. The gene calls are TRBV19 and TRBJ1-2; tentatively, D is TRBD1 (6 bases). Per the germline V gene, CDR1 is LNHDA and CDR2 is SQIVND (reference sequence). Trimming took off 5 bases at V and 7 bases at J, with 17 bases between the two ends. This CDR3 has 14 amino acids.

This clone was seen once. The chain is built from TRBV9 and TRBJ2-2, with D perhaps TRBD1 (6 bases). CDR1 and CDR2 from the germline V gene are SGDLS and YYNGEE. The CDR3 covers 15 residues. V dropped 4 bases and J dropped 5 bases, with 15 bases sitting between them. The CDR3 sequence is CASSQLIQGTGELFF. DNA for the CDR3: TGTGCCAGCAGCCAATTAATACAGGGTACCGGGGAGCTGTTTTTT.

This sequence joins TRBV11-2 and TRBJ1-3, with TRBD1 matching 7 bases. The junction had 5 bases not matched to a gene; V was cut back by 2 bases and J by 4 bases. The CDR3 covers 15 residues. Per the germline V gene, CDR1 is SGHAT and CDR2 is FQNNGV. CDR3 in amino acids: CASSLHPTGGNTIYF. In DNA form, the CDR3 reads TGTGCCAGCAGCTTACACCCGACAGGGGGAAACACCATATATTTT. The full variable domain, its missing parts supplied by reference TRBV11-2 and TRBJ1-3, is EAGVAQSPRYKIIEKRQSVAFWCNPISGHATLYWYQQILGQGPKLLIQFQNNGVVDDSQLPKDRFSAERLKGVDSTLKIQPAKLEDSAVYLCASSLHPTGGNTIYFGEGSWLTVV.

The gene calls are TRBV10-3 and TRBJ1-3; 10 bases line up with TRBD1. Germline V gene sequence: CDR1 ENHRY, CDR2 SYGVKD. The CDR3 is 17 residues long. Losses at the gene ends were 1 base for V and 4 bases for J; bases not matched to a gene: 7. Here the CDR3 reads CAISEFTGTGEGNTIYF. CDR3 in DNA: TGTGCCATCAGTGAGTTCACCGGGACAGGGGAAGGAAACACCATATATTTT.

This clone was observed a handful of times. The chain carries TRBV11-2 and TRBJ2-1; 9 positions agree with TRBD2. CDR3 length equals 13 residues. Germline CDR1 reads SGHAT; CDR2 reads FQNNGV. The V gene end was trimmed by 0 bases and the J gene end by 14 bases; junction bases not matched to a gene: 5. CDR3 nucleotides: TGTGCCAGCAGCTTAGATGTGAGCGGGAGGAAGTTCTTC. Residues: CASSLDVSGRKFF.

This sequence joins TRBV6-5 and TRBJ1-1; TRBD1 agrees at 8 bases. The trim removed 10 bases at V and 7 bases at J, leaving 8 bases unmatched. Germline V gene data show CDR1 as MNHEY and CDR2 as SVGAGI. The CDR3 is 12 residues long. For the CDR3, the DNA is TGTGCCACTCGGACAGGGTTAGTTGAAGCTTTCTTT. Translating it yields CATRTGLVEAFF.

J is TRBJ2-1 and V is TRBV13, with 7 bases fitting TRBD2. V lost 4 bases to trimming and J lost 1 base; unmatched junction nucleotides: 7. CDR3 length equals 16 residues. Per the germline V gene, CDR1 is PRHDT and CDR2 is FYEKMQ (reference sequence). In nucleotides, the CDR3 is TGTGCCAGCAGCTGGAGAGCGGGAAAGTCCTACAATGAGCAGTTCTTC. Translation gives CASSWRAGKSYNEQFF.

The rearrangement uses TRBV6-5 and TRBJ2-7; 7 bases match TRBD1. The CDR3 covers 14 residues. With V trimmed by 2 bases and J by 1 base, 2 bases remained unmatched. Germline assignment: CDR1 MNHEY and CDR2 SVGAGI. In DNA, the CDR3 is TGTGCCAGCAGTTACAGGACAGGATCCTACGAGCAGTACTTC. Translation: CASSYRTGSYEQYF.

V is TRBV11-2 and J is TRBJ2-7, with 9 bases aligning to TRBD1. CDR3 size: 14 residues. J gave up 0 bases and V 5 bases, and 2 bases lay outside the gene matches. The germline gives CDR1 SGHAT, CDR2 FQNNGV. The CDR3 DNA is TGTGCCAGCAGCGGGACAGGGCTCTCCTACGAGCAGTACTTC. Its protein is CASSGTGLSYEQYF.